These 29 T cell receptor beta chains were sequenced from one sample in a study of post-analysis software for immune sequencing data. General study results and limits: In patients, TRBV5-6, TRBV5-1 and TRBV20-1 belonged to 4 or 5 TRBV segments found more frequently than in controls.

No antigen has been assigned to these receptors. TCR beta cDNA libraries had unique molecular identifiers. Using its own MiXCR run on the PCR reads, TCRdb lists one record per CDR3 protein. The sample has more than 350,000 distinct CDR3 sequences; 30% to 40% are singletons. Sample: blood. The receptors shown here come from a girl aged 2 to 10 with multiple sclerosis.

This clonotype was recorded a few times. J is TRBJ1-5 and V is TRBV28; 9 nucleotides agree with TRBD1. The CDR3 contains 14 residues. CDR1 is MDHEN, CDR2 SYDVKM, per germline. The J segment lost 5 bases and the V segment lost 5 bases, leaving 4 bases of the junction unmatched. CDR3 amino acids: CASSNRGPYQPQHF. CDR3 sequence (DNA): TGTGCCAGCAGTAACAGGGGGCCATATCAGCCCCAGCATTTT.

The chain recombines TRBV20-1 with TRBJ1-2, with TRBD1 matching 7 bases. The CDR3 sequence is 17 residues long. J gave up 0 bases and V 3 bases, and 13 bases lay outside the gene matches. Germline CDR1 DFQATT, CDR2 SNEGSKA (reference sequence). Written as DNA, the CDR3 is TGCAGTGCTAGTCCGGGACAGCCTCTATTAACTAACTATGGCTACACCTTC. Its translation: CSASPGQPLLTNYGYTF.

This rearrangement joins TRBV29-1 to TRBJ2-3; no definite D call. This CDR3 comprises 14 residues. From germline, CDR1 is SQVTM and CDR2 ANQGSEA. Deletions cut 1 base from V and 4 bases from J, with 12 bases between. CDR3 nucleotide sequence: TGCAGCGTTGAAGGCAGTCGCGGCGCAGATACGCAGTATTTT. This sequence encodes CSVEGSRGADTQYF.

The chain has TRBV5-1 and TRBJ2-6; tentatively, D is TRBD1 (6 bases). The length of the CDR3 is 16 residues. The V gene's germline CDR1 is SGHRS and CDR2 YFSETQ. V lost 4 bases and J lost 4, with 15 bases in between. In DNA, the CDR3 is TGCGCCAGCAGCCTGACTACAGGGCCCGGGGCCAACGTCCTGACTTTC. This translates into CASSLTTGPGANVLTF.

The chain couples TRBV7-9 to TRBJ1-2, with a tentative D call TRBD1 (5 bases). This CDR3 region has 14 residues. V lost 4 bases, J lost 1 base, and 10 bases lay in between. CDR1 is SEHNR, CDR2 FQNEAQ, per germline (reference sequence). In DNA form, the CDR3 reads TGTGCCAGCAGCTCCTCGACAGATAACTATGGCTACACCTTC. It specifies CASSSSTDNYGYTF.

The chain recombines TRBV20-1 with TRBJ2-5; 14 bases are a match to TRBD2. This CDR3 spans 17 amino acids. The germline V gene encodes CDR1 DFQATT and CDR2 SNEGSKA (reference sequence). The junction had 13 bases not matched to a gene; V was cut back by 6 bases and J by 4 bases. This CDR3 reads CSATPPSGTSGGETQYF. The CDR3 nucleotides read TGCAGTGCAACTCCCCCAAGCGGGACTAGCGGGGGAGAGACCCAGTACTTC.

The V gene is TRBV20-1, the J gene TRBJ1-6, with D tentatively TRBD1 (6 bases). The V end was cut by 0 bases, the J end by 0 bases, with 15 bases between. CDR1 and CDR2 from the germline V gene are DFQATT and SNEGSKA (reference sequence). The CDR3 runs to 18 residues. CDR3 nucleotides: TGCAGTGCTAGAGATGTGGGGGACAAGAGCTCCTATAATTCACCCCTCCACTTT. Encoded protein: CSARDVGDKSSYNSPLHF.

The CDR3 bases are TGTGCCAGCAGCACCCAAACAACTCGGGACTATATTTACGAGCAGTACTTC. It encodes CASSTQTTRDYIYEQYF. This chain uses TRBV4-2 with TRBJ2-4, with TRBD2 matching over 7 bases. The DNA matches TRBJ2-7 better at its end, which makes the J call doubtful. This CDR3 region has 17 residues. Germline values: CDR1 LGHNA, CDR2 YNFKEQ.

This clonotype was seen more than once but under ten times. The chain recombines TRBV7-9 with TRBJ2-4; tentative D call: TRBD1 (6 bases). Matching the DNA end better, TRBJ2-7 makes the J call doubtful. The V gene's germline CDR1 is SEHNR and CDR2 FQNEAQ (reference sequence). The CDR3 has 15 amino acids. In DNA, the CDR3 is TGTGCCAGCAGCTTAGGAGACAGGTCGAGCTACGAGCAGTACTTC. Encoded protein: CASSLGDRSSYEQYF.

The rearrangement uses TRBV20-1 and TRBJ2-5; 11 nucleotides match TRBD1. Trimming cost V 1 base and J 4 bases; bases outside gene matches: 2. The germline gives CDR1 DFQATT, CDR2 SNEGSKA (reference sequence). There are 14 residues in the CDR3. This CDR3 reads CSARAGTGGETQYF. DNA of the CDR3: TGCAGTGCTAGAGCCGGGACAGGGGGAGAGACCCAGTACTTC.

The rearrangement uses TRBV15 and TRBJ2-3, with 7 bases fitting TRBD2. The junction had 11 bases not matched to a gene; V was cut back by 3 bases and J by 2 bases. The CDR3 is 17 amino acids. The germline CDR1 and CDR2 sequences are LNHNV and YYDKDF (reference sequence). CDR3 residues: CATSSGPREGLTDTQYF. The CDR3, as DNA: TGTGCCACCAGCAGCGGTCCGAGGGAGGGCCTCACAGATACGCAGTATTTT.

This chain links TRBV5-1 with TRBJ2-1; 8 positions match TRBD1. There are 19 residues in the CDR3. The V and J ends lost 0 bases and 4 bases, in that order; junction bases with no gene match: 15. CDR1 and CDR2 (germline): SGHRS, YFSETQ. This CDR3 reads CASSLAWRSDRGVYNEQFF. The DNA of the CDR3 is TGCGCCAGCAGCTTGGCGTGGCGCTCTGACAGGGGCGTTTACAATGAGCAGTTCTTC.

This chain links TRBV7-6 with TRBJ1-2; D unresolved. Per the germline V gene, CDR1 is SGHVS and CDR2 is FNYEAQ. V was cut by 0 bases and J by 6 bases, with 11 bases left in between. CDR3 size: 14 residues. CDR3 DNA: TGTGCCAGCAGCTTAGCGCAAACCAAGGATGGCTACACCTTC. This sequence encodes CASSLAQTKDGYTF. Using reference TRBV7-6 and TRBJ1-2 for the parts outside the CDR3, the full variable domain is GAGVSQSPRYKVTKRGQDVALRCDPISGHVSLYWYRQALGQGPEFLTYFNYEAQQDKSGLPNDRFSAERPEGSISTLTIQRTEQRDSAMYRCASSLAQTKDGYTFGSGTRLTVV.

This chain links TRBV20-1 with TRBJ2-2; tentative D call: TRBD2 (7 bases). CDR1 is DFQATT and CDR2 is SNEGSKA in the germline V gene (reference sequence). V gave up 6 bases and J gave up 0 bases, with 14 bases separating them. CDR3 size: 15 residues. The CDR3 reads CSACGGPTNTGELFF. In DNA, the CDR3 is TGCAGTGCGTGCGGGGGCCCTACGAACACCGGGGAGCTGTTTTTT.

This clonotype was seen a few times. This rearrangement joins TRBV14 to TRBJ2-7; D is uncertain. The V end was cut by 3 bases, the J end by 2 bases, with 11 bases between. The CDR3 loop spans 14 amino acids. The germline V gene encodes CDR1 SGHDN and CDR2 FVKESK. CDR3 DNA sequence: TGTGCCAGCAGCCATCGCGTCAGAGCCTACGAGCAGTACTTC. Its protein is CASSHRVRAYEQYF.

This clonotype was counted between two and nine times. CDR3 sequence (DNA): TGCGCCAGCAGCCAAGTCAGGGGAAGGGTGGAGACCCAGTACTTC. Protein: CASSQVRGRVETQYF. V gene TRBV4-3 combines with J gene TRBJ2-5; tentatively, D is TRBD1 (6 bases). The CDR3 is made up of 15 amino acids. V lost 1 base, J lost 5 bases, and 14 bases lay in between. Germline V gives CDR1 LGHNA, CDR2 YSLEER.

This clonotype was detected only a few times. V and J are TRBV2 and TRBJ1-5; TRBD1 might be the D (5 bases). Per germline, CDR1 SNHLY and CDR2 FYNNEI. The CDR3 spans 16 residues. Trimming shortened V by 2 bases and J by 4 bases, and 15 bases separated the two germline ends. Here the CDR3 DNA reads TGTGCCAGCAGTGAAAGGCAGGGAGGGCTGAATCAGCCCCAGCATTTT. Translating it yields CASSERQGGLNQPQHF. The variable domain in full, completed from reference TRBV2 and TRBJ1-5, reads EPEVTQTPSHQVTQMGQEVILRCVPISNHLYFYWYRQILGQKVEFLVSFYNNEISEKSEIFDDQFSVERPDGSNFTLKIRSTKLEDSAMYFCASSERQGGLNQPQHFGDGTRLSIL.

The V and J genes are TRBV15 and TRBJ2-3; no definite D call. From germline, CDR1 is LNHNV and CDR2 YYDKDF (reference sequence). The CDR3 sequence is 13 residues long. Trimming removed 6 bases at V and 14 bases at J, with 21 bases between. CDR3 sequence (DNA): TGTGCCACCAGATCCAATTTAGGTCCCCTCCCGTATTTT. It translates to CATRSNLGPLPYF.

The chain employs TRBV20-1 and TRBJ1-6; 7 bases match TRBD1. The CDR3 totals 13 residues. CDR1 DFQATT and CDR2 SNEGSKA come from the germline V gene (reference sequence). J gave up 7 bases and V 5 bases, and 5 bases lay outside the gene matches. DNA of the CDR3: TGCAGTGCTGCACAGGGGAACAATTCACCCCTCCACTTT. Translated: CSAAQGNNSPLHF.

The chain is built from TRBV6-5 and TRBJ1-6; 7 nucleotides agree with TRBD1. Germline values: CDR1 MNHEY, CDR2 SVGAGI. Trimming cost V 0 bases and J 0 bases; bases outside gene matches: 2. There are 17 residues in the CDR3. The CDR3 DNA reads TGTGCCAGCAGTTACTCGGGACAGAGCTCCTATAATTCACCCCTCCACTTT. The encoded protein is CASSYSGQSSYNSPLHF.

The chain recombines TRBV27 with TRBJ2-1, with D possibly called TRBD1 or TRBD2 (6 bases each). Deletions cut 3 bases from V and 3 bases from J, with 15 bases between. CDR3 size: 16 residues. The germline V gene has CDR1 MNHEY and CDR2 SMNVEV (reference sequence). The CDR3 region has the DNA TGTGCCAGCAGTTTGGGTTTACGGGGGCTCTACAATGAGCAGTTCTTC. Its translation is CASSLGLRGLYNEQFF.

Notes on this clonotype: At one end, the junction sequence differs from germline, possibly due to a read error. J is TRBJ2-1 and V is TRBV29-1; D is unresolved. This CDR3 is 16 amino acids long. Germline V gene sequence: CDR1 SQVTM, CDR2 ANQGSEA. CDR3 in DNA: TGCAGCGTTGGTAGGGTTCCAGGTCACTCCTACAATGAGCAGATCTTC. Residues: CSVGRVPGHSYNEQIF.

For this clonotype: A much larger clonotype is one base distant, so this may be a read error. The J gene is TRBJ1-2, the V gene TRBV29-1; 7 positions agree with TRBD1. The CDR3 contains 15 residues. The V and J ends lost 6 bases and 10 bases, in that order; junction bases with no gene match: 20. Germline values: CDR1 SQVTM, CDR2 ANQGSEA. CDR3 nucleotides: TGCAGCGTCGAACACCCCCAAGGACAGGAGCATGACTACACCTTC. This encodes CSVEHPQGQEHDYTF.

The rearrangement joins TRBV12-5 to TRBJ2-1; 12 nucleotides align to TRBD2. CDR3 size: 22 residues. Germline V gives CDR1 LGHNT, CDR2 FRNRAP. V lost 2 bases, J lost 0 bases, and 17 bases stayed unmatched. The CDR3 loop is CASGLPQRRTSGKLSSYNEQFF. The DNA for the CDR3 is TGTGCTAGTGGTTTGCCGCAACGTCGGACTAGCGGGAAATTAAGCTCCTACAATGAGCAGTTCTTC.

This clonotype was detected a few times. CDR3: CATSEATGVVGYTF. The CDR3 bases are TGTGCCACCAGTGAGGCTACAGGGGTGGTTGGCTACACCTTC. This chain joins TRBV24-1 and TRBJ1-2; TRBD1 matches at 7 bases. This CDR3 spans 14 amino acids. Trimming at V came to 4 bases and at J to 7 bases, leaving 8 bases not matched to a gene. Per germline, CDR1 KGHDR and CDR2 SFDVKD.

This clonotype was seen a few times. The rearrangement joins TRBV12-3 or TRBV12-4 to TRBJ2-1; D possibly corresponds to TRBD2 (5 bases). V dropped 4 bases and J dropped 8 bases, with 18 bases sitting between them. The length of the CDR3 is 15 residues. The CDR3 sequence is CASSYVSDSGDEQFF. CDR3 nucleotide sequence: TGTGCCAGCAGTTATGTTAGCGATAGTGGGGATGAGCAGTTCTTC.

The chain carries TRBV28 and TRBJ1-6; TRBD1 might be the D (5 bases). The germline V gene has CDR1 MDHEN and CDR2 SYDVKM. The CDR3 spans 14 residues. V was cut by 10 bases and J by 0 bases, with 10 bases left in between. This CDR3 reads CAINGGSYNSPLHF. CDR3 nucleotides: TGTGCCATAAATGGGGGCTCCTATAATTCACCCCTCCACTTT.

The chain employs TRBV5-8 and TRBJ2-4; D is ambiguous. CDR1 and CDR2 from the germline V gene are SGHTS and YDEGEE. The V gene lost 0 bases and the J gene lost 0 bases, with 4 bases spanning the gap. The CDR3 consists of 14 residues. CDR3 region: CASSLARAKNIQYF. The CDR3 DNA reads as TGTGCCAGCAGCTTGGCGCGAGCCAAAAACATTCAGTACTTC.

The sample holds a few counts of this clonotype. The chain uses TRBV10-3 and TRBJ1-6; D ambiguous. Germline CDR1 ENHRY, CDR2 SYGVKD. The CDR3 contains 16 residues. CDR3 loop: CAKGGSSDGIGSPLHF. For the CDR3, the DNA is TGTGCAAAAGGAGGCAGCTCGGACGGAATCGGTTCACCCCTCCACTTT.